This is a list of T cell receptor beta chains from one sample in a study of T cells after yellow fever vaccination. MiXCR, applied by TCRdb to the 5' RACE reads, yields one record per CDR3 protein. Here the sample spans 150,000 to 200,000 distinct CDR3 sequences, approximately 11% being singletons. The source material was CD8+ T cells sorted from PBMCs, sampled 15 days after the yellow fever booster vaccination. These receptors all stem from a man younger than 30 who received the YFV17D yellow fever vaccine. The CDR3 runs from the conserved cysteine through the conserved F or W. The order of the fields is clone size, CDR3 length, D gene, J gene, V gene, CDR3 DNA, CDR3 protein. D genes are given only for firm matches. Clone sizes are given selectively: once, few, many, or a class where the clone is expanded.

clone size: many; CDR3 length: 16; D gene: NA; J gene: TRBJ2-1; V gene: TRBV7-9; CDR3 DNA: TGTGCCAGCAGCCCGCGTGGGCTAGCAGTCCTAAATGAGCAGTTCTTC; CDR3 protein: CASSPRGLAVLNEQFF
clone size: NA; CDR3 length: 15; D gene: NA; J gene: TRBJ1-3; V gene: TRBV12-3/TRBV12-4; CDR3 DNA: TGTGCCAGCAGTAGCCTCGGATGGACGATCAACACCATATATTTT; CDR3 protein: CASSSLGWTINTIYF
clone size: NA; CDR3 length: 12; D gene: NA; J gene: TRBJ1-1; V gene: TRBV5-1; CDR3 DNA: TGCGCCAGCCAAGGGTCTGACACTGAAGCTTTCTTT; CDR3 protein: CASQGSDTEAFF
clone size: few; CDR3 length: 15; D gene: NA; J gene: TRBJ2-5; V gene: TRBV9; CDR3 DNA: TGTGCCAGCTCCGTAGTTCCGGCGGGGTTGGAGACCCAGTACTTC; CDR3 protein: CASSVVPAGLETQYF
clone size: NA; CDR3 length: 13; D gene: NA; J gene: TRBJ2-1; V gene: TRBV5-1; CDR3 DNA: TGCGCCAGCAGCTTGGCCGAGGTAAATGAGCAGTTCTTC; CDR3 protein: CASSLAEVNEQFF
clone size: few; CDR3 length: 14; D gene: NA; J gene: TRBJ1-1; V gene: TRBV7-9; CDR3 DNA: TGTGCCAGCAGCCCGCAGCGGGCGGGCACTGAAGCTTTCTTT; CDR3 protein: CASSPQRAGTEAFF
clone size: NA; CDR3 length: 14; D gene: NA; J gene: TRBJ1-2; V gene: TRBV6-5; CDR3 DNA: TGTGCCAGCAGTTACTCTTGGGGGAACTATGGCTACACCTTC; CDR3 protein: CASSYSWGNYGYTF
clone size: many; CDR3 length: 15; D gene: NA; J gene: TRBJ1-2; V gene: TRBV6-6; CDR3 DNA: TGTGCCAGCAGTTACGAAGAGCTGGCCCGGGATGGCTACACCTTC; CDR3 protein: CASSYEELARDGYTF
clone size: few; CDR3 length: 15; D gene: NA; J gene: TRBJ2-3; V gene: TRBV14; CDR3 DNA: TGTGCCAGCAGCCAAGATCTATCTAGCACAGATACGCAGTATTTT; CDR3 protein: CASSQDLSSTDTQYF
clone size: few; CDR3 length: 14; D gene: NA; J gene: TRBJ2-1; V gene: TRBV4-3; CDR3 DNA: TGCGCCAGCAGCCAAGGGACAGCCTGGGGTGAGCAGTTCTTC; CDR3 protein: CASSQGTAWGEQFF
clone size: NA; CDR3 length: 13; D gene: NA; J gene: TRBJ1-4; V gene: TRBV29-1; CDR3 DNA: TGCAGCGTTGTGGTGATTACTAATGAAAAACTGTTTTTT; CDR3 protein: CSVVVITNEKLFF
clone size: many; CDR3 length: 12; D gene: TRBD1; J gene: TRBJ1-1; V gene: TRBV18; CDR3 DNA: TGTGCCAGCGCGACAGGGAGCACTGAAGCTTTCTTT; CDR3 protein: CASATGSTEAFF
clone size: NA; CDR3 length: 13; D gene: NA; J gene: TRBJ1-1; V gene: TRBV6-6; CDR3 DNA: TGTGCCAGCAGTGTTACAGTGATCACTGAAGCTTTCTTT; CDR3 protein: CASSVTVITEAFF
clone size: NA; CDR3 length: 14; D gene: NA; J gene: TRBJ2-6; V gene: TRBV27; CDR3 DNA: TGTGCCAGCAGTTTATATACTGGGGCCAACGTCCTGACTTTC; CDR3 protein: CASSLYTGANVLTF
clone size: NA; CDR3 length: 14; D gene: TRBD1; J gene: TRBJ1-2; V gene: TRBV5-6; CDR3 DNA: TGTGCCAGCAGCTTCGGACAGGCCAACTATGGCTACACCTTC; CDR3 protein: CASSFGQANYGYTF
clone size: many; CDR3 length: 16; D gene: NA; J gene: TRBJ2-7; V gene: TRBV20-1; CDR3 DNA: TGCAGTGCTAGGACGCCGGGGGAACAGGGCCCCTACGAGCAGTACTTC; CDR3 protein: CSARTPGEQGPYEQYF
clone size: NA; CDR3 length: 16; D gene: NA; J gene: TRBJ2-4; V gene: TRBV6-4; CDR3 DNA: TGTGCCAGCAGTGTTTTTCGGGGGAGAGCCAAAAACATTCAGTACTTC; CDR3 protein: CASSVFRGRAKNIQYF
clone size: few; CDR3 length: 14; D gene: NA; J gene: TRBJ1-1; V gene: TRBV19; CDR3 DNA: TGTGCCAGTAGTCCTATGTACAGGGTCTCTGAAGCTTTCTTT; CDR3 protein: CASSPMYRVSEAFF
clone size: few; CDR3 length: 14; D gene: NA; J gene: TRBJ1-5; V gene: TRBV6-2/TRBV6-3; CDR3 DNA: TGTGCCAGCAGTTTGGGTACAGGGACCCAGCCCCAGCATTTT; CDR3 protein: CASSLGTGTQPQHF
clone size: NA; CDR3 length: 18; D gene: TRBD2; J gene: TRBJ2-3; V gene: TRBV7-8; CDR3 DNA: TGTGCCAGCAGCTGGGAAATGTTTCGGGGGGGCCAAAAAGATACGCAGTATTTT; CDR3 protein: CASSWEMFRGGQKDTQYF
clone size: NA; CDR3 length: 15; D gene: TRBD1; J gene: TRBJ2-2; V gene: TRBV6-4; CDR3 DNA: TGTGCCAGCAGTGACAAGACAGGGGGCCCCGGGGAGCTGTTTTTT; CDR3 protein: CASSDKTGGPGELFF
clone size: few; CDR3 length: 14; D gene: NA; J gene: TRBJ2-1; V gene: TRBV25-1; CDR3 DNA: TGTGCCAGCAGTGTTAGGCCTTCCTACAATGAGCAGTTCTTC; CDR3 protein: CASSVRPSYNEQFF
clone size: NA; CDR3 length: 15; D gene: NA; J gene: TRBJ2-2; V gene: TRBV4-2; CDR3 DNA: TGTGCCAGCAGCCAAGGCTTCGGGGTCACCGGGGAGCTGTTTTTT; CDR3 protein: CASSQGFGVTGELFF
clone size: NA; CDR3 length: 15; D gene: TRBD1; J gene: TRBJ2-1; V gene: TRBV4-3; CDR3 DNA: TGCGCCAGCAGCCCTGGACAGGGGGTTCGCAATGAGCAGTTCTTC; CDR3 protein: CASSPGQGVRNEQFF
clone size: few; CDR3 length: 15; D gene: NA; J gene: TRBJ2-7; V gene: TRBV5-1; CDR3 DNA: TGCGCCAGCAGCCTCCGACACGGAGAGGATTACGAGCAGTACTTC; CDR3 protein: CASSLRHGEDYEQYF
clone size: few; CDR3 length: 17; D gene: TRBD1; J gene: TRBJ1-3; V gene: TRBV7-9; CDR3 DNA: TGTGCCAGCAGCTCCCTCTCGACAGGGGGTTCCGGAAACACCATATATTTT; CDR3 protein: CASSSLSTGGSGNTIYF